The clone carrying this T cell receptor (beta chain) has a count of ten or more. The data originate from a study of blood T cells in healthy people across ages. Sample-barcoded 5' priming and a J-beta primer mix drove a second PCR of about 6 to 12 cycles. MiXCR, applied by TCRdb to the 5' RACE reads, yields one record per CDR3 protein. The top ten hold roughly 14% of the sample, which has about 670,000 distinct CDR3 sequences, under 65% seen once. The sequenced sample was blood. The origin of this receptor is an elderly woman in good health.

CDR3 coding DNA: TGTGCCAGCAGGGAACGGACCTACGAGCAGTACTTC. This sequence encodes CASRERTYEQYF. The chain has TRBV12-3 or TRBV12-4 and TRBJ2-7; D uncertain. The germline V and J ends were trimmed by 6 bases and 2 bases, with 8 bases remaining between them. CDR3 size: 12 residues.